Each of the 2 T cell receptor beta chains below was sequenced from the same sample in a study of OX40 agonist ivuxolimab in advanced cancers. Method: immunoSEQ multiplex PCR; TCRdb's copy keeps in-frame clones and lacks some. The sample lists about 82,000 clones, 80% to 95% occurring once. Sequencing was performed on CD4+ or CD8+ T cells sorted from blood, taken in a trial of the OX40 agonist ivuxolimab. These receptors came from an adult with an advanced solid tumor such as melanoma, head and neck, liver or kidney cancer.

The genes are TRBV19 and TRBJ2-1, with D possibly TRBD1 on 7 matching bases. CDR1 LNHDA and CDR2 SQIVND come from the germline V gene (reference sequence). The CDR3 has 14 residues. Between the trimmed V and J ends, which lost 3 bases and 5 bases, there was a span of 11 bases. This CDR3 reads CASSMEGAHNEQFF. CDR3 in DNA: TGTGCCAGTAGTATGGAGGGGGCCCACAATGAGCAGTTCTTC.

The chain's CDR3 is CASSSGFRTDTQYF. The CDR3, as DNA: TGTGCCAGCAGCTCGGGATTTCGGACAGATACGCAGTATTTT. This chain joins TRBV7-3 and TRBJ2-3, with D possibly TRBD2 on 5 matching bases. V was pared by 4 bases and J by 3 bases, with 11 bases between. This CDR3 has 14 residues. CDR1 SGHTA and CDR2 FQGTGA come from the germline V gene.